The present T cell receptor beta chain was sequenced within a study of Graves' ophthalmopathy and Graves' hyperthyroidism. Amplification from RNA transcripts yielded the TCR beta CDR3 regions. RT-PCR with HTBI primers came first, then second-round multiplex PCR. TCRdb passed the multiplex PCR reads through MiXCR, listing each CDR3 protein once. In the table there are over 450,000 distinct CDR3 sequences, 13% to 15% of which are singletons. The CDR3 is made up of 15 amino acids. V was pared by 3 bases and J by 2 bases, with 13 bases between. This clonotype was seen more than once but under ten times. V gene TRBV12-3 or TRBV12-4 combines with J gene TRBJ1-1; TRBD1 might be the D (6 bases). Specimen: blood. This clonotype originated in a woman in her 30s with Graves' ophthalmopathy. The CDR3 DNA is TGTGCCAGCAGTTTTGAGGGGGGATCTAACACTGAAGCTTTCTTT. Translating gives CASSFEGGSNTEAFF.